This T cell receptor (beta chain) was profiled in a study of cytomegalovirus exposure and HLA in healthy donors. The overall study: Sequencing of about 179 million T cells in an earlier analysis found 95 million to 120 million unique TCR beta sequences. Study findings and constraints: Previous analysis showed most TCR beta V segments were productive about 90% or about 30% of the time. The only immune exposure information that was available was CMV serostatus.

This cohort consisted of healthy bone marrow donors. The study ran its PCR with 60 Vbeta and 13 Jbeta primers. Profiling relied on immunoSEQ multiplex PCR, and the TCRdb table lists in-frame clones only, not all of them. The sample holds roughly 180,000 clones, 82% seen once. The V segment lost 10 bases and the J segment 11 bases; nucleotides outside the gene matches: 25. The germline V gene encodes CDR1 ENHRY and CDR2 SYGVKD. The CDR3 contains 17 residues. In regard to this clone: Its antigen remains unidentified.

The source of this sequence is a man aged 35-49 years in good health and CMV-seronegative. Sample: PBMCs. The chain employs TRBV10-3 and TRBJ2-5; 10 nucleotides agree with TRBD2. CDR3 DNA: TGTGCCACCATCAAAGTCCTAGCGGGAGAGGAGGCGGGTGCGCAGTACTTC. Amino acid sequence: CATIKVLAGEEAGAQYF.